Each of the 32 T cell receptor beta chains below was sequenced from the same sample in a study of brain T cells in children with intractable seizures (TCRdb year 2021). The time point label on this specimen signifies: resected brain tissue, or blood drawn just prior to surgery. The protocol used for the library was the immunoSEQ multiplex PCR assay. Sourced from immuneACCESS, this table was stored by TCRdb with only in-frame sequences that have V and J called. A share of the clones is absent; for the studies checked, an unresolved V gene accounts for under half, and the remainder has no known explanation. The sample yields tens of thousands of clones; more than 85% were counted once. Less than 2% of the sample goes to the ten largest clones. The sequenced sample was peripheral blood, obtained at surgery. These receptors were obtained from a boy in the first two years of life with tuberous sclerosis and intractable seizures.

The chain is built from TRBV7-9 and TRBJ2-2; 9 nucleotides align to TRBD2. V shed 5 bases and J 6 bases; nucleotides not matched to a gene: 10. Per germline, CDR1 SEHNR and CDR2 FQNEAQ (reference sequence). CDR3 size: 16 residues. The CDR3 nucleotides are TGTGCCAGCAGCCGGGGACTAGCTGTTTCGTCCGGGGAGCTGTTTTTT. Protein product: CASSRGLAVSSGELFF. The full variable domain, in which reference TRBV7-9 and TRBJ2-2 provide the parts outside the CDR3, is DTGVSQNPRHKITKRGQNVTFRCDPISEHNRLYWYRQTLGQGPEFLTYFQNEAQLEKSRLLSDRFSAERPKGSFSTLEIQRTEQGDSAMYLCASSRGLAVSSGELFFGEGSRLTVL.

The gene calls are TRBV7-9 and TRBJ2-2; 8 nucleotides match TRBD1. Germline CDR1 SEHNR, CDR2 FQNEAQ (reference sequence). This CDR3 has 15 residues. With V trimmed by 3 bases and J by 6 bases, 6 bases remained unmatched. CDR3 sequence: CASSFSQGEAGELFF. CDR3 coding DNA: TGTGCCAGCAGCTTTTCACAGGGGGAAGCCGGGGAGCTGTTTTTT.

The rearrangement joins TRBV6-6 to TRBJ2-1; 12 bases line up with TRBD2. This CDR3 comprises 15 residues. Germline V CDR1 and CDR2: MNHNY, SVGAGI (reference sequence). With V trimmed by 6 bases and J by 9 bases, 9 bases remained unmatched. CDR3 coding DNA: TGTGCCAGCAGGGTCCTAGCGGGAGGGCCGGGTGAGCAGTTCTTC. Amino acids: CASRVLAGGPGEQFF.

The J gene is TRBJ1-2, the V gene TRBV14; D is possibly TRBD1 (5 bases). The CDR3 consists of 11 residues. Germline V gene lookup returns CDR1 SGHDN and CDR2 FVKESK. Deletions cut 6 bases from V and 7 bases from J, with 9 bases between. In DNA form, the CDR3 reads TGTGCCAGCAGTCAAAGGGGTGGCTACACCTTC. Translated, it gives CASSQRGGYTF.

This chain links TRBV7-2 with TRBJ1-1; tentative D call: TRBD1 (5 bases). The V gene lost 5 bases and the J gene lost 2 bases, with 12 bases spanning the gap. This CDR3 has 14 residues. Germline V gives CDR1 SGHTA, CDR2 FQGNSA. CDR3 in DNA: TGTGCCAGCAGCCGGGGGGGGTTTAACACTGAAGCTTTCTTT. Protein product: CASSRGGFNTEAFF.

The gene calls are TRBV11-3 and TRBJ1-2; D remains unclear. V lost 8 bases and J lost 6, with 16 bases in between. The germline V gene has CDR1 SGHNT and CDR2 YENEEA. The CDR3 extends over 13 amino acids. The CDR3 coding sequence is TGTGCCAGCTCCCAGCGGGGAGGCGATGGCTACACCTTC. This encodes CASSQRGGDGYTF. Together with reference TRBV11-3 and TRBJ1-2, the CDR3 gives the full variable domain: EAGVVQSPRYKIIEKKQPVAFWCNPISGHNTLYWYLQNLGQGPELLIRYENEEAVDDSQLPKDRFSAERLKGVDSTLKIQPAELGDSAVYLCASSQRGGDGYTFGSGTRLTVV.

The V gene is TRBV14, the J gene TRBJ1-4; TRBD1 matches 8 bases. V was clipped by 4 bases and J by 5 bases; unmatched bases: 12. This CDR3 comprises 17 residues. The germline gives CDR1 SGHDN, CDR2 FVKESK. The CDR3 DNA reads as TGTGCCAGCAGCCCACAAGAGCCGGGACAGGTCAATGAAAAACTGTTTTTT. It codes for CASSPQEPGQVNEKLFF.

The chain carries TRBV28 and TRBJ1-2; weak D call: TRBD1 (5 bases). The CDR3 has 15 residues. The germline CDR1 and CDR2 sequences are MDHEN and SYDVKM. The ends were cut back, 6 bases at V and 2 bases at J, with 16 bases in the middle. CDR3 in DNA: TGTGCCAGCAGAGAGGGGCCATTGGCCAACTATGGCTACACCTTC. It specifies CASREGPLANYGYTF.

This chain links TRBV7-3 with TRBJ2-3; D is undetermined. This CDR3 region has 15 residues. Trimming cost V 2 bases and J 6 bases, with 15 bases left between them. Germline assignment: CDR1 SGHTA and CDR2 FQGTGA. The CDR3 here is CASSLEAPPDDTQYF. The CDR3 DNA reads TGTGCCAGCAGCTTAGAGGCCCCCCCGGATGATACGCAGTATTTT.

The CDR3 region has the DNA TGTGCCAGCAGTTACCGTTCACAGGGCGAAGGCACTGAAGCTTTCTTT. Its protein product is CASSYRSQGEGTEAFF. The chain joins TRBV6-5 to TRBJ1-1, with D tentatively TRBD1 (6 bases). V shed 2 bases and J shed 4 bases, with 17 bases lying between them. CDR3 size: 16 residues. Germline V lookup: CDR1 MNHEY, CDR2 SVGAGI.

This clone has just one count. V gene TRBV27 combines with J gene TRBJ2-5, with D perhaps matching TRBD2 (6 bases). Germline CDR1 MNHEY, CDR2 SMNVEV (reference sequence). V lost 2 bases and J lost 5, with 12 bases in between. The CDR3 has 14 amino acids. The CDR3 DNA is TGTGCCAGCAGTTTAGCGGGGTTAGGGGAGACCCAGTACTTC. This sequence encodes CASSLAGLGETQYF.

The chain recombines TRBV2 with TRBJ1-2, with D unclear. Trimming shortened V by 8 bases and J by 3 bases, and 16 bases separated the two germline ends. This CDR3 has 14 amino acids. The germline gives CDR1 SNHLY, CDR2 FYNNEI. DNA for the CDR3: TGTGCCAGCGGCCCATTTACAGATGACTATGGCTACACCTTC. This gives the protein CASGPFTDDYGYTF.

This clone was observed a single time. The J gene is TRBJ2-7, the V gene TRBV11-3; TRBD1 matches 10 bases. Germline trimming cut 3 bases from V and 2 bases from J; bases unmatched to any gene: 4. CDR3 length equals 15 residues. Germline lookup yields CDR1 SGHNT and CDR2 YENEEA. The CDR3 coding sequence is TGTGCCAGCAGCTTTGGCGGGACAGGGGCCTACGAGCAGTACTTC. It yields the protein CASSFGGTGAYEQYF.

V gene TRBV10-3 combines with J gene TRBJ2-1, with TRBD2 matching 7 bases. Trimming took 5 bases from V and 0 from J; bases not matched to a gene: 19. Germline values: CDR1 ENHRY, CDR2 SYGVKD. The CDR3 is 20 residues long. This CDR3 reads CAISSGGIGDGRFSYNEQFF. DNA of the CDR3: TGTGCCATCAGTTCTGGAGGGATAGGGGACGGGAGGTTCTCCTACAATGAGCAGTTCTTC.

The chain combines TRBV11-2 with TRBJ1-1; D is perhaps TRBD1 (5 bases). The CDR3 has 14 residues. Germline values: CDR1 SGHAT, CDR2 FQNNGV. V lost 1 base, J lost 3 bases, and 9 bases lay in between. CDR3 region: CASSLGGRDTEAFF. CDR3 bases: TGTGCCAGCAGCTTAGGAGGCAGGGACACTGAAGCTTTCTTT.

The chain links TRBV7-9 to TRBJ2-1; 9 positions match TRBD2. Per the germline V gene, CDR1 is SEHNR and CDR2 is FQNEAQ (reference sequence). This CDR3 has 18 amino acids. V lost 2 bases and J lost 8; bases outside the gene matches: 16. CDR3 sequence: CASSLSPVEREAWDEQFF. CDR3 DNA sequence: TGTGCCAGCAGCTTATCCCCCGTCGAGCGGGAGGCTTGGGATGAGCAGTTCTTC.

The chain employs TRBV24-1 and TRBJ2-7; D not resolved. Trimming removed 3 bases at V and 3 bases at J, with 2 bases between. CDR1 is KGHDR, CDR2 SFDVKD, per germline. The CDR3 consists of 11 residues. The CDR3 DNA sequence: TGTGCCACCAGTGATCGCTACGAGCAGTACTTC. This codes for CATSDRYEQYF.

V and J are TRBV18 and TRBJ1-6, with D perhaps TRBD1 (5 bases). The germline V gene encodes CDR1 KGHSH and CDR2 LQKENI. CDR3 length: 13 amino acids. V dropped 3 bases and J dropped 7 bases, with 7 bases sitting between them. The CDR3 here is CASSPTANSPLHF. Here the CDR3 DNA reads TGTGCCAGCTCACCGACAGCCAATTCACCCCTCCACTTT.

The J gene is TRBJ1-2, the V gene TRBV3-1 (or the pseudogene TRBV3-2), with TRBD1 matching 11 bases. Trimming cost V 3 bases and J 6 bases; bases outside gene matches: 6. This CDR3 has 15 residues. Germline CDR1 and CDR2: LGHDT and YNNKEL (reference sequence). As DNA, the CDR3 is TGTGCCAGCAGCCAGACTGGACAGGGGGCAGATGGCTACACCTTC. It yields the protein CASSQTGQGADGYTF.

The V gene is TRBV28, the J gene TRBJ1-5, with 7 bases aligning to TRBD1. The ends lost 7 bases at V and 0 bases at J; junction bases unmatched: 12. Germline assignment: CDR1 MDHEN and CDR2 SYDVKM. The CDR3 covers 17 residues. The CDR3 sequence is CASNDRESFYSNQPQHF. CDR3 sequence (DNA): TGTGCCAGCAATGACAGGGAGAGCTTCTATAGCAATCAGCCCCAGCATTTT. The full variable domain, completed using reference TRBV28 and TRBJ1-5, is DVKVTQSSRYLVKRTGEKVFLECVQDMDHENMFWYRQDPGLGLRLIYFSYDVKMKEKGDIPEGYSVSREKKERFSLILESASTNQTSMYLCASNDRESFYSNQPQHFGDGTRLSIL.

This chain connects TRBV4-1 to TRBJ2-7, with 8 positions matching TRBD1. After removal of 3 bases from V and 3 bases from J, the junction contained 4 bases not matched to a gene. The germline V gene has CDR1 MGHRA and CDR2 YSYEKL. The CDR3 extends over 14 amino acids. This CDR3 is CASSQGGQGYEQYF. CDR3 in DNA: TGCGCCAGCAGCCAGGGAGGACAGGGCTACGAGCAGTACTTC.

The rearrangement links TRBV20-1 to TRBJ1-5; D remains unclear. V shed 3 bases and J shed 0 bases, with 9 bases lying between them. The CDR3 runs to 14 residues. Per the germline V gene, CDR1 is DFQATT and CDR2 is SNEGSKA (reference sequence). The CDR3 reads CSASRVDSNQPQHF. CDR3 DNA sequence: TGCAGTGCTAGTCGTGTCGATAGCAATCAGCCCCAGCATTTT.

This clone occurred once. The CDR3 DNA follows: TGTGCCAGAAGCGCAGGCCTCGGACAGGGGGATAATTCACCCCTCCACTTT. Amino acids: CARSAGLGQGDNSPLHF. J is TRBJ1-6 and V is TRBV5-3; 10 positions agree with TRBD1. TRBV5-3 is labeled an ORF, and its function is uncertain. Losses at the gene ends were 4 bases for V and 5 bases for J; bases not matched to a gene: 9. The CDR3 length is 17 residues.

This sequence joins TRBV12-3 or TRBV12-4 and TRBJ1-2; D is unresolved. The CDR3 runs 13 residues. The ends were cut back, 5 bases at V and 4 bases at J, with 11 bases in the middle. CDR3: CASSLRTLYGYTF. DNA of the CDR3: TGTGCCAGCAGTCTCCGGACCCTCTATGGCTACACCTTC.

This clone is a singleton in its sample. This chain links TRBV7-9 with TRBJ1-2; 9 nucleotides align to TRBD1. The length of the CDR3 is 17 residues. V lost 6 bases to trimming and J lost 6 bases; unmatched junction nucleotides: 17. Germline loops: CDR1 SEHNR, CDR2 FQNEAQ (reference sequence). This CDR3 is CASSPSFPGTGNHGYTF. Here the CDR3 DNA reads TGTGCCAGCAGTCCATCCTTTCCCGGGACAGGGAATCATGGCTACACCTTC.

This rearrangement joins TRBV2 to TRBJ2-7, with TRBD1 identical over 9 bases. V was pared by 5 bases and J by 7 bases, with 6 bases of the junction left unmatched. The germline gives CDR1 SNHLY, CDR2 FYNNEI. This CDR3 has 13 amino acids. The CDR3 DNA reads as TGTGCCAGCAGTCAGAACAGGGGGCAAGAGCAGTACTTC. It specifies CASSQNRGQEQYF.

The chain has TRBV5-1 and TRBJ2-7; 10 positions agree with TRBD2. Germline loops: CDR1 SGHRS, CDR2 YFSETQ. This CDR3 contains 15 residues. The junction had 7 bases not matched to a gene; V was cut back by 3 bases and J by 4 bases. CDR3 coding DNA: TGCGCCAGCAGCTCTTCAGCGGGGGGGAGATACGAGCAGTACTTC. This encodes CASSSSAGGRYEQYF.

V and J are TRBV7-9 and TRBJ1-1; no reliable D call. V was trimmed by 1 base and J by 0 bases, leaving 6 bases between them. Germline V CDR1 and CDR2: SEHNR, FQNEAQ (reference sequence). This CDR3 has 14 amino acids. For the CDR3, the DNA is TGTGCCAGCAGCTTAGGACCCCTGAACACTGAAGCTTTCTTT. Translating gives CASSLGPLNTEAFF.

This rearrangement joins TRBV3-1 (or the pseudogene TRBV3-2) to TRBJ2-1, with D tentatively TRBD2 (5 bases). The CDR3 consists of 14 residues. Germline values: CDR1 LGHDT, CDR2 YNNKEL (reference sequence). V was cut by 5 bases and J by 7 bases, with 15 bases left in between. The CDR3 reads CASSARLIPNEQFF. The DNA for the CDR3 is TGTGCCAGCAGCGCCCGACTAATCCCGAATGAGCAGTTCTTC.

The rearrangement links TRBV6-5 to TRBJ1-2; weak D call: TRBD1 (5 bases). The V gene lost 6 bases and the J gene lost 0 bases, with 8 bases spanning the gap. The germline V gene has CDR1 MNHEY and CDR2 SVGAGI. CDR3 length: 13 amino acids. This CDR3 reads CASSQGSNYGYTF. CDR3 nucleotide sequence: TGTGCCAGCAGCCAGGGATCTAACTATGGCTACACCTTC.

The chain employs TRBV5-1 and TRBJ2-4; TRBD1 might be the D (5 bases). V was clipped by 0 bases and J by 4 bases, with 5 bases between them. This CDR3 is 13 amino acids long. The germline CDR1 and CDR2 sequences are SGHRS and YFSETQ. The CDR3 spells CASSLGQKNIQYF. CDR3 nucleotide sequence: TGCGCCAGCAGCTTGGGACAGAAAAACATTCAGTACTTC.

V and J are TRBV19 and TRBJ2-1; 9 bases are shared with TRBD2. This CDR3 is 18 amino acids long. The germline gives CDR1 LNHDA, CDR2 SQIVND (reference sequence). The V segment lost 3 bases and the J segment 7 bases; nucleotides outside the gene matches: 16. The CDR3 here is CASSISPLSGGRGNEQFF. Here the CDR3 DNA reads TGTGCCAGTAGTATTAGCCCGCTCTCCGGCGGGAGGGGAAATGAGCAGTTCTTC.